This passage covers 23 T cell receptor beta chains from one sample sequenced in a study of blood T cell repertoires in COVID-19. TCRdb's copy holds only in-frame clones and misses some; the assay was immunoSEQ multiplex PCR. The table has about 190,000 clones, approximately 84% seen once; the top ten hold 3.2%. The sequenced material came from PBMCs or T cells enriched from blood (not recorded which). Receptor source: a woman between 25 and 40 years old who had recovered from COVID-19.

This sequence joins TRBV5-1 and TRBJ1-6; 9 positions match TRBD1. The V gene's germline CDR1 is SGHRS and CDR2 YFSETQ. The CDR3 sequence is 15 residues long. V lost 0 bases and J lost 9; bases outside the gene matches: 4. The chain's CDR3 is CASSLAGTGRSPLHF. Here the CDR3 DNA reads TGCGCCAGCAGCTTGGCCGGGACAGGGCGTTCACCCCTCCACTTT.

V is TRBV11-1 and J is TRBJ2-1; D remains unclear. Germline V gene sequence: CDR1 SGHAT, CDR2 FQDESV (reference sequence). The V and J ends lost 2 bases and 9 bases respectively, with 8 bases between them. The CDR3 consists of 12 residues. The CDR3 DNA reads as TGTGCCAGCAGCTTATGGCTTGCTGAGCAGTTCTTC. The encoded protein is CASSLWLAEQFF.

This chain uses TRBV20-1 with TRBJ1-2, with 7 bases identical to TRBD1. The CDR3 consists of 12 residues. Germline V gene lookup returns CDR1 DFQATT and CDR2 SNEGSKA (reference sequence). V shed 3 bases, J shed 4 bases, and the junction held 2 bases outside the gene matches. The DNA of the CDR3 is TGCAGTGCTAGTAGACAGGGCTATGGCTACACCTTC. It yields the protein CSASRQGYGYTF.

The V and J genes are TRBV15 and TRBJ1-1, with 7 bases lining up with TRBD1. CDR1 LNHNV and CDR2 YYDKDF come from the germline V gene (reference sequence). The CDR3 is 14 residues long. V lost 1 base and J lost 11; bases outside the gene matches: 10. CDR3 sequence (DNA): TGTGCCACCAGCAGAGTGATGGCCACAGGGGCGGCTTTCTTT. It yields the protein CATSRVMATGAAFF.

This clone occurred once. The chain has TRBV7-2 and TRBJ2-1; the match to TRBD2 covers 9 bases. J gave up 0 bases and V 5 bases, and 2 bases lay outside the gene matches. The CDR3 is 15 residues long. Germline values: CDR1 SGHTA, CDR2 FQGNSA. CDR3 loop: CASSISGSSYNEQFF. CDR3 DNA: TGTGCCAGCAGCATTAGCGGGAGCTCCTACAATGAGCAGTTCTTC.

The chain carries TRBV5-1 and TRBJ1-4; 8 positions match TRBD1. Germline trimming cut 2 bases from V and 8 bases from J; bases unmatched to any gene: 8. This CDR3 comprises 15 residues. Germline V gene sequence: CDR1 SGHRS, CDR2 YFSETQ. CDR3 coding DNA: TGCGCCAGCAGCTTAAACTCGGGACAGGACGAAAAACTGTTTTTT. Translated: CASSLNSGQDEKLFF.

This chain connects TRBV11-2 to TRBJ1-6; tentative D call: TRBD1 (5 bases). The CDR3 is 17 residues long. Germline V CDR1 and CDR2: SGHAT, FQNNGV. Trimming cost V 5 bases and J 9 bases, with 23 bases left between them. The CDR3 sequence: CASSPRTLTAGGSPLHF. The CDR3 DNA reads TGTGCCAGCAGCCCCCGGACCCTGACAGCGGGCGGTTCACCCCTCCACTTT. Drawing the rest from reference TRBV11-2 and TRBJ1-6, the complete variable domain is EAGVAQSPRYKIIEKRQSVAFWCNPISGHATLYWYQQILGQGPKLLIQFQNNGVVDDSQLPKDRFSAERLKGVDSTLKIQPAKLEDSAVYLCASSPRTLTAGGSPLHFGNGTRLTVT.

CDR3 sequence reads: CASSVRRGYDTQYF. In DNA, the CDR3 is TGTGCCAGCAGCGTACGTAGGGGATATGATACGCAGTATTTT. V and J are TRBV9 and TRBJ2-3; D perhaps matches TRBD1 (5 bases). V lost 1 base to trimming and J lost 6 bases, with 12 bases between them. Germline CDR1 reads SGDLS; CDR2 reads YYNGEE. The CDR3 length is 14 residues.

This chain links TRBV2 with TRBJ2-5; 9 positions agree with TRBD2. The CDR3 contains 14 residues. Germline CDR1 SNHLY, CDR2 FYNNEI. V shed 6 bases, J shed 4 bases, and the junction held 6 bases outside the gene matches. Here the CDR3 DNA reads TGTGCCAGCAGACGAGCGGGGGGTGGAGAGACCCAGTACTTC. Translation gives CASRRAGGGETQYF. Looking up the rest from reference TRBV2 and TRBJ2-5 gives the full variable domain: EPEVTQTPSHQVTQMGQEVILRCVPISNHLYFYWYRQILGQKVEFLVSFYNNEISEKSEIFDDQFSVERPDGSNFTLKIRSTKLEDSAMYFCASRRAGGGETQYFGPGTRLLVL.

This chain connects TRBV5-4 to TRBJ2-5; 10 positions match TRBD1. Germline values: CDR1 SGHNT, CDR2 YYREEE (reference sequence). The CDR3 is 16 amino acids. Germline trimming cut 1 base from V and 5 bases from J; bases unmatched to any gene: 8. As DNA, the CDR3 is TGTGCCAGCAGCTTGACCCCCGGGACAGGGGTTGAGACCCAGTACTTC. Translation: CASSLTPGTGVETQYF.

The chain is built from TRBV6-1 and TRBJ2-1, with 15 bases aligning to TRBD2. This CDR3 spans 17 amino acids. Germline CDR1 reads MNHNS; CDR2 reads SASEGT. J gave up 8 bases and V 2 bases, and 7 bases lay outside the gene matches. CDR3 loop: CASSEYWTSGGAYEQFF. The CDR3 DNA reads TGTGCCAGCAGTGAATATTGGACTAGCGGGGGGGCATATGAGCAGTTCTTC.

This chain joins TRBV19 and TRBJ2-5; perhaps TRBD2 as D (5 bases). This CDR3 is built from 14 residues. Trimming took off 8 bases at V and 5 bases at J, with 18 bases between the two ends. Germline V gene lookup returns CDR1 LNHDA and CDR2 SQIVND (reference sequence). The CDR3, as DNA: TGTGCCAGTGCGCTAGCCCGCGGAGTGGAGACCCAGTACTTC. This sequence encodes CASALARGVETQYF. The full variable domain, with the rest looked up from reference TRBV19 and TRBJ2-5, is DGGITQSPKYLFRKEGQNVTLSCEQNLNHDAMYWYRQDPGQGLRLIYYSQIVNDFQKGDIAEGYSVSREKKESFPLTVTSAQKNPTAFYLCASALARGVETQYFGPGTRLLVL.

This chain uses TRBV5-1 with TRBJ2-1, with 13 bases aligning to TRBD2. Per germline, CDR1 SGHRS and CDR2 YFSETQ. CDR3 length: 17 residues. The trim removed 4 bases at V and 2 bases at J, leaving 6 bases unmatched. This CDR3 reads CASSQPGLAGPYNEQFF. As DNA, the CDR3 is TGCGCCAGCAGCCAGCCGGGACTAGCGGGACCCTACAATGAGCAGTTCTTC.

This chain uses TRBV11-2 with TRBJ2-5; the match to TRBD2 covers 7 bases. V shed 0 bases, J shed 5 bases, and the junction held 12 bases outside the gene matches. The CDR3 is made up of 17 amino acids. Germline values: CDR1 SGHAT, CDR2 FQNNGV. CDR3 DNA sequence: TGTGCCAGCAGCTTAGATCATTGGGGGAGGGCCATCGAGACCCAGTACTTC. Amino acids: CASSLDHWGRAIETQYF.

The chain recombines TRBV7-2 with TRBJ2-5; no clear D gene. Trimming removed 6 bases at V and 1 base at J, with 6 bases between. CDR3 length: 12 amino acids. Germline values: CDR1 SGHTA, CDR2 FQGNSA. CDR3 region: CASRAPQETQYF. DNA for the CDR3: TGTGCCAGCAGGGCTCCCCAAGAGACCCAGTACTTC.

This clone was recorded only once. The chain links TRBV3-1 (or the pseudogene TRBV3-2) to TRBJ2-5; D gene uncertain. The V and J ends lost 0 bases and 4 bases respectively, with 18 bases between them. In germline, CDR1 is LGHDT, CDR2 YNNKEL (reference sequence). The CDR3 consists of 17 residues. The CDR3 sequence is CASSQDQAPAPIETQYF. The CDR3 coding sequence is TGTGCCAGCAGCCAAGACCAGGCGCCCGCCCCAATAGAGACCCAGTACTTC.

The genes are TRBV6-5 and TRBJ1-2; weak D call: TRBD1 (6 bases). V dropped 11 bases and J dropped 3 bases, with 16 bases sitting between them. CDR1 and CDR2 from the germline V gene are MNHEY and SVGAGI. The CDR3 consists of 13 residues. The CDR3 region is CAAGDTRYYGYTF. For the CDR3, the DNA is TGTGCCGCAGGGGACACGAGATACTATGGCTACACCTTC.

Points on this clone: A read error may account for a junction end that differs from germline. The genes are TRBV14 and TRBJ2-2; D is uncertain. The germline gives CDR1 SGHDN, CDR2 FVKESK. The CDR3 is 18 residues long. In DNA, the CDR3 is TGTGCCAGCAGCCAAGATTTTTTCGCAGAGGCGAAAACCGGGGAGCTGTTTTTT. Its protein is CASSQDFFAEAKTGELFF.

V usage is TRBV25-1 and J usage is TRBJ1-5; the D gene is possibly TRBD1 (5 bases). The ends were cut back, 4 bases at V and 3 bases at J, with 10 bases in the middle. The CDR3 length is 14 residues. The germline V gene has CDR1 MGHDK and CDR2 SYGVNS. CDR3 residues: CASSGTGYNQPQHF. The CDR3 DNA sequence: TGTGCCAGCAGTGGAACAGGCTACAATCAGCCCCAGCATTTT. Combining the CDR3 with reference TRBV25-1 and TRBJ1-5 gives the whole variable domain EADIYQTPRYLVIGTGKKITLECSQTMGHDKMYWYQQDPGMELHLIHYSYGVNSTEKGDLSSESTVSRIRTEHFPLTLESARPSHTSQYLCASSGTGYNQPQHFGDGTRLSIL.

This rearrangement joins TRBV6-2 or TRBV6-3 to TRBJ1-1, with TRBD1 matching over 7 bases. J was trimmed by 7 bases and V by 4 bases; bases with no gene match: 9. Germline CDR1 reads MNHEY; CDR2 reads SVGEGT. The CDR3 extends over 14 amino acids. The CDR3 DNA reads TGTGCCAGCAGTTTCCGCAGGGGGAGGAGTGAAGCTTTCTTT. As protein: CASSFRRGRSEAFF.

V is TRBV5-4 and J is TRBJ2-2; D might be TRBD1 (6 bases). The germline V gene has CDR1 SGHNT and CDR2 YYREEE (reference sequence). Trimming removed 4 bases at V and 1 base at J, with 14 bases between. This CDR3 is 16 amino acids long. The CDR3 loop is CASSLSPDRNTGELFF. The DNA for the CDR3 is TGTGCCAGCAGCCTATCGCCGGACAGGAACACCGGGGAGCTGTTTTTT.

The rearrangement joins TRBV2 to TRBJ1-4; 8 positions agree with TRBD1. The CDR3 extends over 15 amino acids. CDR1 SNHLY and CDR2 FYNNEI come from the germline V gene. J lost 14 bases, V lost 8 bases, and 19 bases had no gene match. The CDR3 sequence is CASETGTGVRRRLFF. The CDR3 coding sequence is TGTGCCAGCGAAACTGGGACAGGCGTTCGTCGGCGCCTGTTTTTT.

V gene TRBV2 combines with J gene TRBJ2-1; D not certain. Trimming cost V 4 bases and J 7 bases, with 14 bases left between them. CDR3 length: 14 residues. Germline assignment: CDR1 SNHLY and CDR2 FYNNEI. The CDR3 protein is CASSGSTPPNEQFF. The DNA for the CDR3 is TGTGCCAGCAGTGGCTCGACTCCCCCTAATGAGCAGTTCTTC.